This T cell receptor beta chain was sequenced during a study of shared clonotypes between healthy human individuals. The CDR3 has 17 amino acids. V was pared by 0 bases and J by 0 bases, with 3 bases of the junction left unmatched. CDR1 is WNHNN and CDR2 is SYGVQD in the germline V gene (reference sequence). This clone was counted between two and nine times. This was a deep-level run. Generated by immunoSEQ multiplex PCR, the TCRdb table keeps only in-frame clones and is missing some. The top ten hold around 0.13% of the sample, which has roughly 2 million clones, roughly 94% seen once. The sequence was collected from a man between 18 and 35 years old in good health. The chain couples TRBV10-1 to TRBJ2-4; 9 bases are a match to TRBD2. The sequenced material came from naive CD4+ T cells sorted from blood. Subset meaning: CD45RA+ positively selected. The CDR3 nucleotides are TGCGCCAGCAGTGAGTCGAAACTAGCGGGAGCCAAAAACATTCAGTACTTC. Encoded protein: CASSESKLAGAKNIQYF.